Below, 21 T cell receptor beta chains from the same sample are listed, as sequenced in a study of blood T cells in healthy people across ages. Combining a sample-barcoded 5' primer with a J-beta primer mix, a second PCR ran for 7 to 11 cycles. MiXCR was run by TCRdb on the 5' RACE reads, yielding one entry per CDR3 protein. This sample carries about 970,000 distinct CDR3 sequences, 45% to 60% of them seen once, and the ten largest clones take roughly 23%. The sequencing sample was made of blood. The receptor set was obtained from a woman aged 60-70 years in good health.

The chain is built from TRBV28 and TRBJ2-5; TRBD1 matches 7 bases. The germline V gene encodes CDR1 MDHEN and CDR2 SYDVKM. This CDR3 has 13 residues. Germline trimming cut 7 bases from V and 4 bases from J; bases unmatched to any gene: 6. CDR3 DNA sequence: TGTGCCAGCATCCAGACAGGGTCAGAGACCCAGTACTTC. Protein product: CASIQTGSETQYF. Looking up the rest from reference TRBV28 and TRBJ2-5 gives the full variable domain: DVKVTQSSRYLVKRTGEKVFLECVQDMDHENMFWYRQDPGLGLRLIYFSYDVKMKEKGDIPEGYSVSREKKERFSLILESASTNQTSMYLCASIQTGSETQYFGPGTRLLVL.

For this clonotype: The junction departs from germline at one end; a sequencing error may be responsible. The rearrangement joins TRBV10-3 to TRBJ2-3; 13 bases agree with TRBD2. This CDR3 is 14 amino acids long. Germline V CDR1 and CDR2: ENHRY, SYGVKD. CDR3 loop: CAIGLAGDTDPQYF. The DNA of the CDR3 is TGTGCCATCGGACTAGCGGGGGACACAGATCCGCAGTATTTT.

The V gene is TRBV12-3 or TRBV12-4, the J gene TRBJ1-4; TRBD1 matches 8 bases. The V segment lost 3 bases and the J segment 7 bases; nucleotides outside the gene matches: 7. The CDR3 extends over 15 amino acids. CDR3 amino acids: CASSLTGAGVEKLFF. The DNA of the CDR3 is TGTGCCAGCAGTTTGACAGGGGCGGGAGTTGAAAAACTGTTTTTT.

This chain uses TRBV6-6 with TRBJ2-3; D is perhaps TRBD2 (5 bases). Trimming cost V 0 bases and J 0 bases, with 10 bases left between them. The CDR3 consists of 16 residues. Germline CDR1 MNHNY, CDR2 SVGAGI (reference sequence). The CDR3 loop reads CASSYSDYSSTDTQYF. The CDR3 region has the DNA TGTGCCAGCAGTTACTCAGACTACTCTAGCACAGATACGCAGTATTTT.

The chain employs TRBV4-2 and TRBJ2-1; D unresolved. Trimming shortened V by 3 bases and J by 4 bases, and 13 bases separated the two germline ends. The germline V gene has CDR1 LGHNA and CDR2 YNFKEQ. CDR3 length: 15 amino acids. The CDR3 protein is CASSHAQAPYNEQFF. The DNA of the CDR3 is TGTGCCAGCAGCCACGCGCAGGCTCCATACAATGAGCAGTTCTTC.

J is TRBJ2-1 and V is TRBV3-1, with D unclear. CDR3 size: 14 residues. Germline CDR1 LGHDT, CDR2 YNNKEL (reference sequence). V was cut by 7 bases and J by 2 bases, with 12 bases left in between. The CDR3 DNA reads TGTGCCAGCACCTCCAGAGGAGCCTACAATGAGCAGTTCTTC. This gives the protein CASTSRGAYNEQFF.

This clonotype appeared a few times. This sequence joins TRBV4-1 and TRBJ2-1, with D tentatively TRBD2 (6 bases). The CDR3 is 16 residues long. The V gene's germline CDR1 is MGHRA and CDR2 YSYEKL. V was trimmed by 1 base and J by 2 bases, leaving 12 bases between them. Written as DNA, the CDR3 is TGCGCCAGCAGCCAAGCCGGACTAAACGCCTACAATGAGCAGTTCTTC. It yields the protein CASSQAGLNAYNEQFF.

This chain joins TRBV9 and TRBJ1-6; D unresolved. The V gene lost 0 bases and the J gene lost 8 bases, with 12 bases spanning the gap. In germline, CDR1 is SGDLS, CDR2 YYNGEE. The CDR3 totals 15 residues. The CDR3: CASSVDRGVDSPLHF. The CDR3 DNA follows: TGTGCCAGCAGCGTAGACCGGGGTGTCGATTCACCCCTCCACTTT.

V usage is TRBV2 and J usage is TRBJ2-5, with D perhaps matching TRBD1 (6 bases). Matching the DNA end better, TRBJ2-7 makes the J call doubtful. This CDR3 comprises 12 residues. Germline assignment: CDR1 SNHLY and CDR2 FYNNEI. The CDR3 DNA sequence: TGTGCCAGCACTTCGGACAGTTACGAGCAGTACTTC. Its protein product is CASTSDSYEQYF.

In its sample, this clonotype was seen a few times. CDR3 coding DNA: TGTGCCAGCAGCTTCCAGGGGTTGAATTCACCCCTCCACTTT. Translated: CASSFQGLNSPLHF. The V gene is TRBV11-1, the J gene TRBJ1-6; weak D call: TRBD1 (6 bases). V was shortened by 3 bases and J by 7 bases, with 10 bases between the two germline ends. Looked up from germline, CDR1 is SGHAT and CDR2 is FQDESV (reference sequence). The CDR3 is 14 amino acids.

This clonotype was seen only a few times. The chain carries TRBV20-1 and TRBJ2-7; D call uncertain. The CDR3 extends over 13 amino acids. Germline V CDR1 and CDR2: DFQATT, SNEGSKA (reference sequence). The ends were cut back, 1 base at V and 3 bases at J, with 10 bases in the middle. CDR3 in amino acids: CSARVAKGYEQYF. The CDR3 DNA is TGCAGTGCTAGAGTAGCTAAGGGCTACGAGCAGTACTTC.

This clonotype occurred a few times. V and J are TRBV18 and TRBJ2-4, with D hard to call. The DNA end lines up better with TRBJ2-7; the J call may be wrong. CDR1 is KGHSH and CDR2 is LQKENI in the germline V gene. The CDR3 totals 16 residues. CDR3 coding DNA: TGTGCCAGCTCACCTATGGTTGCTTCCCTGAAGGGCGAGCAGTACTTC. Its protein product is CASSPMVASLKGEQYF.

In the case of this clonotype: A much larger clonotype is one base distant, so this may be a read error. The J gene is TRBJ2-4, the V gene TRBV20-1; a weak D match, TRBD2 (5 bases). Gene TRBJ2-7 matches the end of the DNA better, so the J call may be wrong. CDR3 length: 13 residues. The germline V gene encodes CDR1 DFQATT and CDR2 SNEGSKA (reference sequence). CDR3 in DNA: TGCAGTGCTAGGGGGTTCAGCGGCGACGAGCAGTACTTC. This gives the protein CSARGFSGDEQYF.

A few counts support this clonotype. Written as DNA, the CDR3 is TGCAGTGCTAGAGATCGGGACAGGGCCTACAATGAGCAGTTCTTC. Translated: CSARDRDRAYNEQFF. V is TRBV20-1 and J is TRBJ2-1; 9 nucleotides line up with TRBD1. Germline values: CDR1 DFQATT, CDR2 SNEGSKA (reference sequence). J was trimmed by 2 bases and V by 0 bases; bases with no gene match: 2. This CDR3 is built from 15 residues.

The rearrangement uses TRBV7-9 and TRBJ1-2, with a possible D match to TRBD1 (5 bases). The V gene's germline CDR1 is SEHNR and CDR2 FQNEAQ (reference sequence). V lost 3 bases to trimming and J lost 8 bases, with 16 bases between them. This CDR3 comprises 14 residues. The CDR3 loop reads CASSLDAQGSGYTF. The CDR3, as DNA: TGTGCCAGCAGCTTGGATGCGCAGGGCTCAGGCTACACCTTC.

DNA of the CDR3: TGCAGCGTTGCGAGTACTACAGGTTACAATGAGCAGTTCTTC. As protein: CSVASTTGYNEQFF. The rearrangement joins TRBV29-1 to TRBJ2-1; D may be TRBD1 (5 bases). Trimming pared 4 bases from V and 4 bases from J, leaving 14 bases between. Germline V CDR1 and CDR2: SQVTM, ANQGSEA. The CDR3 consists of 14 residues.

This clonotype was counted only a few times. The chain is built from TRBV20-1 and TRBJ2-1; 7 positions agree with TRBD2. CDR3 length: 12 amino acids. Germline V gene data show CDR1 as DFQATT and CDR2 as SNEGSKA (reference sequence). J was trimmed by 3 bases and V by 8 bases; bases with no gene match: 4. The CDR3 DNA sequence: TGCAGTATAATAGCGGGCTACAATGAGCAGTTCTTC. It translates to CSIIAGYNEQFF.

This clonotype occurred a few times. Sequence at one end of the junction differs from germline and may be a read error. The gene calls are TRBV28 and TRBJ2-3; D is tentatively TRBD1 or TRBD2 (6 bases each). Germline values: CDR1 MDHEN, CDR2 SYDVKM. This CDR3 has 17 amino acids. This CDR3 is CASNLGGTSPSTDTQYF. The CDR3 bases are TGTGCCAGCAATTTAGGGGGGACAAGCCCTAGCACAGATACGCAGTATTTT.

This clonotype was observed a handful of times. The CDR3 sequence: CASRRAFEQYF. The DNA for the CDR3 is TGTGCCAGCAGAAGGGCCTTCGAGCAGTACTTC. V and J are TRBV12-3 or TRBV12-4 and TRBJ2-7; D not resolved. Trimming left V 6 bases short and J 6 bases short, with 9 bases between. CDR3 length: 11 residues.

This clonotype has only a few counts. The CDR3 nucleotides are TGTGCCAGCAGTTTAGGAGGAGCCCTAGGGCAGCCCCAGCATTTT. Translating gives CASSLGGALGQPQHF. The genes are TRBV27 and TRBJ1-5, with D unresolved. This CDR3 comprises 15 residues. V was clipped by 2 bases and J by 7 bases, with 15 bases between them. Germline lookup yields CDR1 MNHEY and CDR2 SMNVEV (reference sequence).

The chain employs TRBV7-9 and TRBJ2-1, with D uncertain. Germline CDR1 reads SEHNR; CDR2 reads FQNEAQ (reference sequence). The CDR3 is 13 residues long. V lost 11 bases to trimming and J lost 6 bases, with 17 bases between them. The CDR3 nucleotides are TGTGCCGCCAGTGGGCGGATTCGCAATGAGCAGTTCTTC. It codes for CAASGRIRNEQFF.